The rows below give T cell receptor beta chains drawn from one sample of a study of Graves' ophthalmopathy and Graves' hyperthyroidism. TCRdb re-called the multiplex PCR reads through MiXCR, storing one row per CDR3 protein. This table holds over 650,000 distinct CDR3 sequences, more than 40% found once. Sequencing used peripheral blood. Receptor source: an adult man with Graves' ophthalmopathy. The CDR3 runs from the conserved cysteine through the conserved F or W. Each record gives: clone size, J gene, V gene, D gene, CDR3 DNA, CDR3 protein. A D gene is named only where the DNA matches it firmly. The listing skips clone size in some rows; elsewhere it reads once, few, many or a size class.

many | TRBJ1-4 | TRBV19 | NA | TGTGCCAGTAGTATTGAGGGATTGCCGACTAATGAAAAACTGTTTTTT | CASSIEGLPTNEKLFF
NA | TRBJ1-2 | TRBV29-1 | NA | TGCAGCGTTGGGGGGACGGACTATGGCTACACCTTC | CSVGGTDYGYTF
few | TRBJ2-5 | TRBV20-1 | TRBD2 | TGCAGTGCTAGCCCCCCGGGACTAGCGGGGTTGGTCCGGGGAGAGACCCAGTACTTC | CSASPPGLAGLVRGETQYF
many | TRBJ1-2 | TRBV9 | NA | TGTGCCAGCAGCGTCACAGGGAACGACATCTATGGCTACACCTTC | CASSVTGNDIYGYTF
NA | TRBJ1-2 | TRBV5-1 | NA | TGCGCCAGCAGCTTGGCGCCACCCTGGGATGGCTACACCTTC | CASSLAPPWDGYTF
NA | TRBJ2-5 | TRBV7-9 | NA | TGTGCCACCAGAAACAGCCACAGTCAAGAGACCCAGTACTTC | CATRNSHSQETQYF
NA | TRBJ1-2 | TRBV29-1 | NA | TGCAGCGCCCAGGGCAGGGGCTATGGCTACACCTTC | CSAQGRGYGYTF
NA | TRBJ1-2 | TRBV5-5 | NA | TGTGCCAGCGCCGGTGTACAGGGACGAACTGGAAACACCTTC | CASAGVQGRTGNTF
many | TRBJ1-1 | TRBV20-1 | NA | TGCAGTGCTACGAAGGGTTCCATGAACACTGAAGCTTTCTTT | CSATKGSMNTEAFF
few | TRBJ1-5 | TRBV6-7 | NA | TGTGCCAGCAGTTACCCCACCCCAGGAACTAATCAGCCCCAGCATTTT | CASSYPTPGTNQPQHF
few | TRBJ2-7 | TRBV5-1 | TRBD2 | TGCGCCAGCAGCTTGGTTGCGGGAGGGGGCTACGAGCAGTACTTC | CASSLVAGGGYEQYF
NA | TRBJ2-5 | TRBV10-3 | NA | TGTGCCGCGACGACAGGGACCCAGTACTTC | CAATTGTQYF
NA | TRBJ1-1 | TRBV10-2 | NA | TGCGCCAGCAGTGATCGTTTCGGCGGGGCGGGAAAAACTGAAGCTTTCTTT | CASSDRFGGAGKTEAFF
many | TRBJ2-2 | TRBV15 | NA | TGTGCCACCAGCAGGGGGGCTCGCGGGGAGCTGTTTTTT | CATSRGARGELFF
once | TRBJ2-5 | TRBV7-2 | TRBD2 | TGTGCCAGCAGGGGGGAGGGTGGGACCCAGTACTTC | CASRGEGGTQYF
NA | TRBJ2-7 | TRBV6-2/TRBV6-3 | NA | TGTGCCAGCACCCCCTCTTCGGGGGTCGGCTACGAGCAGTACTTC | CASTPSSGVGYEQYF
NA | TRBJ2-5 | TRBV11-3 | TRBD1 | TGTGCCTGGAGTTCCGGGACAGGGACATTAGAGACCCAGTACTTC | CAWSSGTGTLETQYF
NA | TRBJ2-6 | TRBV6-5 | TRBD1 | TGTGCCAGCAGTGAAGGGACAGGGCTCTCTGGGGCCAACGTCCTGACTTTC | CASSEGTGLSGANVLTF
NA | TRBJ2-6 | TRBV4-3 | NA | TGCGCCAGCAGCCCAGAGGACTCTGGGGCCAACGTCCTGACTTTC | CASSPEDSGANVLTF
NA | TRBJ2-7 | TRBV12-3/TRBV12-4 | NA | TGTGCCAGCAGTTCAAACAGGTACGAGCAGTACTTC | CASSSNRYEQYF